A single TCR beta chain is shown here with its context. This sample stems from a study of CD8+ T cells in alopecia areata. This CDR3 comprises 15 residues. Germline loops: CDR1 SNHLY, CDR2 FYNNEI. The germline V and J ends were trimmed by 6 bases and 2 bases, with 11 bases remaining between them. cDNA prepared by RNA extraction and subsequent reverse transcription served as the template for sequencing. Clones were sequenced by immunoSEQ multiplex PCR, and TCRdb holds only the in-frame ones, with some missing. In the table there are 80,000 to 100,000 clones, less than 50% of which are singletons. This sequence was found in a human donor with alopecia areata. The specimen was CD4+ T cells sorted from blood. The chain uses TRBV2 and TRBJ2-6; no definite D call. The CDR3 protein is CASSHRLPGANVLTF. The CDR3, as DNA: TGTGCCAGCAGCCACCGACTCCCTGGGGCCAACGTCCTGACTTTC.